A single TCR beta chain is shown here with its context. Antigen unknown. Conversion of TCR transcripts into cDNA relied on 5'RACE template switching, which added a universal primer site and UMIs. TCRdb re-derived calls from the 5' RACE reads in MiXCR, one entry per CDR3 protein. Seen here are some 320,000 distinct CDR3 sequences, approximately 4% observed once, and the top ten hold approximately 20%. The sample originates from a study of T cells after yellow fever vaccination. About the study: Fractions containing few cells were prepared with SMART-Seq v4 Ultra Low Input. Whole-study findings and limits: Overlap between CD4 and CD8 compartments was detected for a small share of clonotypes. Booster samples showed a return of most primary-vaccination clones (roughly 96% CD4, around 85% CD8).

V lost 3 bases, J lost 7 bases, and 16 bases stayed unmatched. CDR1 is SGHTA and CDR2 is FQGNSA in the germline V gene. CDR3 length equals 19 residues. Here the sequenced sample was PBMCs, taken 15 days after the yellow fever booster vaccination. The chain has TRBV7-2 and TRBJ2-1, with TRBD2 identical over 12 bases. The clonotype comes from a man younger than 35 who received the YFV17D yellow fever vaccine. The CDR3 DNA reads TGTGCCAGCAGCTTCCCCCGCCGAGCTAGCGGGGGGGCCCTTAATGAGCAGTTCTTC. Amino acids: CASSFPRRASGGALNEQFF.